The 22 T cell receptor beta chains below all came from one sample that was sequenced in a study of metastatic and nonmetastatic thyroid tumors. TCRdb re-clonotyped the PCR reads through MiXCR. This repertoire shows approximately 35,000 clones, less than 40% found once; its top ten account for over 20%. Patients underwent thyroid surgery, and none had received any treatment before it. Sequences were obtained from tumor tissue. These receptors were collected from a female donor with papillary thyroid cancer or a benign thyroid nodule (not recorded which). Some clones in this sample may be carry-over from other donors' samples.

This chain uses TRBV5-4 with TRBJ1-5; perhaps TRBD1 as D (6 bases). Germline-derived CDR1 and CDR2 are SGHNT and YYREEE (reference sequence). V lost 2 bases to trimming and J lost 1 base, with 10 bases between them. The CDR3 sequence is 15 residues long. In DNA form, the CDR3 reads TGTGCCAGCAGCTTTGGAGGGGGGAGCAATCAGCCCCAGCATTTT. This translates into CASSFGGGSNQPQHF. Full variable domain (rest looked up from reference TRBV5-4 and TRBJ1-5): ETGVTQSPTHLIKTRGQQVTLRCSSQSGHNTVSWYQQALGQGPQFIFQYYREEENGRGNFPPRFSGLQFPNYSSELNVNALELDDSALYLCASSFGGGSNQPQHFGDGTRLSIL.

This clone was seen a handful of times. This chain joins TRBV6-5 and TRBJ1-6; weak D call: TRBD1 (5 bases). This CDR3 has 16 residues. The germline gives CDR1 MNHEY, CDR2 SVGAGI. V lost 5 bases to trimming and J lost 8 bases, with 19 bases between them. The CDR3 coding sequence is TGTGCCAGCAGTCTCGATGGACAATCCCAGGATTCACCCCTCCACTTT. Translated, it gives CASSLDGQSQDSPLHF.

The chain couples TRBV6-2 or TRBV6-3 to TRBJ2-3; D is perhaps TRBD2 (6 bases). Germline loops: CDR1 MNHEY, CDR2 SVGEGT. V lost 6 bases and J 6 bases, leaving 19 bases between the germline ends. CDR3 length: 15 amino acids. Here the CDR3 reads CASSDGGLRTDTQYF. The CDR3 nucleotides are TGTGCCAGCAGCGACGGGGGTTTACGGACGGATACGCAGTATTTT.

The chain recombines TRBV6-4 with TRBJ2-1; a weak D match, TRBD1 (5 bases). The CDR3 runs to 14 residues. V dropped 3 bases and J dropped 10 bases, with 16 bases sitting between them. From germline, CDR1 is MRHNA and CDR2 SNTAGT. The CDR3 sequence is CASSDGSSAGEQFF. In nucleotides, the CDR3 is TGTGCCAGCAGTGATGGTTCTTCGGCAGGGGAGCAGTTCTTC.

The chain employs TRBV4-1 and TRBJ2-7; 7 bases map to TRBD2. Germline trimming cut 1 base from V and 6 bases from J; bases unmatched to any gene: 6. Germline V gives CDR1 MGHRA, CDR2 YSYEKL. The CDR3 totals 14 residues. CDR3 DNA sequence: TGCGCCAGCAGCCAAGTATTAGGCGGGAGCGAGCAGTACTTC. Its protein product is CASSQVLGGSEQYF.

The rearrangement joins TRBV20-1 to TRBJ1-1; 7 nucleotides match TRBD1. The junction had 11 bases not matched to a gene; V was cut back by 1 base and J by 6 bases. This CDR3 region has 15 residues. The germline V gene has CDR1 DFQATT and CDR2 SNEGSKA (reference sequence). The CDR3 bases are TGCAGTGCTAGAGGAGGGGGCCCGGCTGGGGCTGAAGCTTTCTTT. Its protein is CSARGGGPAGAEAFF.

The chain joins TRBV20-1 to TRBJ2-7; 14 bases agree with TRBD2. The length of the CDR3 is 13 residues. The ends lost 6 bases at V and 6 bases at J; junction bases unmatched: 4. Germline V gene lookup returns CDR1 DFQATT and CDR2 SNEGSKA (reference sequence). The DNA of the CDR3 is TGCAGTGCCTTCGGACTAGCGGGAGGCGAGCAGTACTTC. Amino acids: CSAFGLAGGEQYF.

The chain has TRBV5-1 and TRBJ1-2, with TRBD1 identical over 7 bases. Trimming at V came to 3 bases and at J to 2 bases, leaving 7 bases not matched to a gene. The germline V gene has CDR1 SGHRS and CDR2 YFSETQ. This CDR3 comprises 15 residues. CDR3 sequence: CASSSTRDSNYGYTF. The CDR3 DNA follows: TGCGCCAGCAGCTCCACCCGGGACAGCAACTATGGCTACACCTTC.

This clone was counted between two and nine times. This chain joins TRBV10-3 and TRBJ2-1; the match to TRBD1 covers 8 bases. The CDR3 runs 15 residues. Germline CDR1 is ENHRY and CDR2 is SYGVKD. Losses at the gene ends were 0 bases for V and 12 bases for J; bases not matched to a gene: 10. CDR3 DNA: TGTGCCATCAGTGAGTCGGGGACAGGCCCCTCGGCGCAGTTCTTC. Translating it yields CAISESGTGPSAQFF.

This clone was seen a few times. V gene TRBV28 combines with J gene TRBJ2-1; TRBD1 matches at 7 bases. Trimming at V came to 5 bases and at J to 6 bases, leaving 7 bases not matched to a gene. The CDR3 is made up of 14 amino acids. Germline V gene lookup returns CDR1 MDHEN and CDR2 SYDVKM. In DNA form, the CDR3 reads TGTGCCAGCAGTACGTCCGGGACAGTCAATGAGCAGTTCTTC. It translates to CASSTSGTVNEQFF.

This chain uses TRBV6-1 with TRBJ2-7, with no clear D. CDR1 MNHNS and CDR2 SASEGT come from the germline V gene. There are 15 residues in the CDR3. Trimming removed 1 base at V and 2 bases at J, with 12 bases between. The CDR3 loop is CASSEEDLWAYEQYF. For the CDR3, the DNA is TGTGCCAGCAGTGAAGAGGACCTATGGGCCTACGAGCAGTACTTC.

This clone was seen only a few times. The rearrangement joins TRBV6-1 to TRBJ2-1, with D perhaps being TRBD1 or TRBD2 (6 bases each). The CDR3 has 14 amino acids. Per the germline V gene, CDR1 is MNHNS and CDR2 is SASEGT. Trimming removed 8 bases at V and 3 bases at J, with 14 bases between. Here the CDR3 DNA reads TGTGCCAGCGGGGGCAGGACTAACTACAATGAGCAGTTCTTC. Amino acids: CASGGRTNYNEQFF.

V gene TRBV6-1 combines with J gene TRBJ2-5, with a weak D call TRBD2 (6 bases). V lost 7 bases to trimming and J lost 2 bases, with 17 bases between them. CDR1 and CDR2 (germline): MNHNS, SASEGT. The CDR3 runs 15 residues. The chain's CDR3 is CASTQLLALQETQYF. DNA of the CDR3: TGTGCCAGCACCCAGCTTCTAGCGCTGCAAGAGACCCAGTACTTC.

V usage is TRBV3-1 and J usage is TRBJ1-5, with D unresolved. From germline, CDR1 is LGHDT and CDR2 YNNKEL (reference sequence). The CDR3 length is 15 residues. V lost 0 bases, J lost 2 bases, and 8 bases lay in between. The CDR3 here is CASSQDLLGNQPQHF. Written as DNA, the CDR3 is TGTGCCAGCAGCCAAGATCTCCTGGGCAATCAGCCCCAGCATTTT.

This chain uses TRBV15 with TRBJ1-2; 7 positions agree with TRBD1. V gave up 7 bases and J gave up 0 bases; unmatched junction bases: 11. Germline values: CDR1 LNHNV, CDR2 YYDKDF (reference sequence). The CDR3 consists of 16 residues. This chain's CDR3 is CATNPDQGVPNYGYTF. Here the CDR3 DNA reads TGTGCCACCAACCCGGATCAGGGGGTTCCTAACTATGGCTACACCTTC.

CDR3 region: CASSEEVNTEAFF. The CDR3 coding sequence is TGTGCCAGCAGTGAAGAGGTGAACACTGAAGCTTTCTTT. The rearrangement uses TRBV6-1 and TRBJ1-1; D is uncertain. The germline V and J ends were trimmed by 1 base and 0 bases, with 3 bases remaining between them. This CDR3 comprises 13 residues. Per the germline V gene, CDR1 is MNHNS and CDR2 is SASEGT.

This chain joins TRBV20-1 and TRBJ2-3, with unresolved D. CDR1 is DFQATT and CDR2 is SNEGSKA in the germline V gene (reference sequence). The CDR3 runs 12 residues. Trimming left V 6 bases short and J 1 base short, with 8 bases between. The CDR3 sequence: CSAPTGTDTQYF. In nucleotides, the CDR3 is TGCAGTGCACCGACTGGCACAGATACGCAGTATTTT.

This sequence joins TRBV7-2 and TRBJ2-3; D gene unclear. The CDR3 contains 11 residues. The germline gives CDR1 SGHTA, CDR2 FQGNSA. Trimming pared 5 bases from V and 6 bases from J, leaving 6 bases between. For the CDR3, the DNA is TGTGCCAGCAGCCCCGCGGATACGCAGTATTTT. Amino acid sequence: CASSPADTQYF.

V is TRBV7-8 and J is TRBJ1-2; the D is unclear. The CDR3 consists of 13 residues. Trimming left V 3 bases short and J 4 bases short, with 9 bases between. Germline CDR1 and CDR2: SGHVS and FQNEAQ. This chain's CDR3 is CASSFALSYGYTF. In nucleotides, the CDR3 is TGTGCCAGCAGCTTTGCTCTGAGCTATGGCTACACCTTC.

Many counts were recorded for this clone. The J gene is TRBJ1-2, the V gene TRBV5-1, with TRBD1 matching over 8 bases. The CDR3 is 13 residues long. From germline, CDR1 is SGHRS and CDR2 YFSETQ. V trimming: 2 bases; J trimming: 4 bases; junction bases outside the gene matches: 1. CDR3 loop: CASSFTGGYGYTF. For the CDR3, the DNA is TGCGCCAGCAGCTTTACAGGGGGCTATGGCTACACCTTC.

In its sample, this clone was seen once. This chain links TRBV3-1 with TRBJ2-1; a weak D match, TRBD2 (5 bases). CDR1 is LGHDT and CDR2 is YNNKEL in the germline V gene (reference sequence). V was clipped by 4 bases and J by 8 bases, with 21 bases between them. The CDR3 extends over 16 amino acids. CDR3 in DNA: TGTGCCAGCAGCCCGCGGGCTACCTTGAGGTGGGATGAGCAGTTCTTC. Its protein is CASSPRATLRWDEQFF.

The rearrangement uses TRBV5-4 and TRBJ2-5; D is perhaps TRBD2 (5 bases). Germline values: CDR1 SGHNT, CDR2 YYREEE (reference sequence). The CDR3 totals 11 residues. The germline V and J ends were trimmed by 4 bases and 5 bases, with 6 bases remaining between them. CDR3 nucleotides: TGTGCCAGCAGCAGGGAGGAGACCCAGTACTTC. As protein: CASSREETQYF.